Listed below are T cell receptor beta chains from one sample, sequenced in a study of blood T cell repertoires in COVID-19. The table came from immunoSEQ multiplex PCR; TCRdb's copy has only in-frame clones and leaves some out. The data hold around 180,000 clones, with 89% observed a single time. Sequencing input: PBMCs or T cells enriched from blood (not recorded which). The receptors derive from a woman in her forties with acute COVID-19. CDR3s include the opening cysteine and the closing phenylalanine or tryptophan. A D gene is named only where the DNA matches it firmly. Only part of the rows carry a size: once, few, many, or a class if the clone is expanded.

. . TRBJ2-2 TRBV11-2 CASSSHAGNTGELFF TGTGCCAGCAGCTCCCACGCAGGGAACACCGGGGAGCTGTTTTTT
. TRBD2 TRBJ2-5 TRBV19 CACGGGVSRETQYF TGTGCTTGTGGCGGGGGAGTATCCCGCGAGACCCAGTACTTC
. TRBD1 TRBJ1-5 TRBV11-3 CASSLEVWLQGAQQPQHF TGTGCCAGCAGCTTAGAGGTTTGGTTACAGGGGGCTCAACAGCCCCAGCATTTT
. . TRBJ2-3 TRBV28 CATQILAGQTSTDTQYF TGTGCCACCCAAATACTGGCGGGACAGACGAGCACAGATACGCAGTATTTT
few TRBD1 TRBJ1-4 TRBV15 CATSPDREPPPTNEKLFF TGTGCCACCAGCCCAGACAGGGAGCCACCGCCGACTAATGAAAAACTGTTTTTT
. TRBD2 TRBJ2-2 TRBV18 CASSVAGVGTGELFF TGTGCCAGCTCAGTCGCGGGAGTGGGGACCGGGGAGCTGTTTTTT
. . TRBJ2-6 TRBV4-1 CASSQGGPSTADVLTF TGCGCCAGCAGCCAAGGAGGCCCCTCGACTGCCGACGTCCTGACTTTC
. TRBD1 TRBJ1-1 TRBV2 CASSANTGGNTEAFF TGTGCCAGCAGTGCCAACACAGGGGGGAACACTGAAGCTTTCTTT
. . TRBJ2-1 TRBV3-1/TRBV3-2 CASSPQDYYNEQFF TGTGCCAGCAGCCCCCAGGACTACTACAATGAGCAGTTCTTC
. . TRBJ2-1 TRBV6-5 CASGGFFRDEQFF TGTGCCAGTGGGGGCTTTTTTAGGGATGAGCAGTTCTTC
. TRBD1 TRBJ2-7 TRBV4-1 CASSQGDRGQEQYF TGCGCCAGCAGCCAAGGGGACAGGGGGCAAGAGCAGTACTTC
. TRBD2 TRBJ2-3 TRBV7-8 CASSLETGRGMRDTQYF TGTGCCAGCAGCTTGGAAACTGGGCGGGGGATGAGAGATACGCAGTATTTT
. . TRBJ2-7 TRBV4-2 CASSQAWATTYEQYF TGTGCCAGCAGCCAAGCCTGGGCGACGACCTACGAGCAGTACTTC
. . TRBJ2-3 TRBV9 CASSVVASTDTQYF TGTGCCAGCAGCGTAGTGGCAAGCACAGATACGCAGTATTTT
. TRBD1 TRBJ1-6 TRBV28 CASSLDRRGSPLHF TGTGCCAGCAGTTTGGACAGGCGAGGTTCACCCCTCCACTTT
. . TRBJ1-4 TRBV7-8 CASSFARERREKLFF TGTGCCAGCAGCTTTGCACGGGAGAGGCGCGAAAAACTGTTTTTT
. . TRBJ2-7 TRBV29-1 CSVKIYSYEQYF TGCAGCGTTAAAATTTACTCCTACGAGCAGTACTTC
. TRBD2 TRBJ2-2 TRBV9 CASSLGLAGTPSTGELFF TGTGCCAGCAGCCTAGGACTAGCGGGCACACCGAGCACCGGGGAGCTGTTTTTT
. . TRBJ1-1 TRBV11-2 CASSLVWETNTEAFF TGTGCCAGCAGCTTAGTATGGGAGACGAACACTGAAGCTTTCTTT
. . TRBJ2-7 TRBV4-3 CASSQEQRYAYEQYF TGCGCCAGCAGCCAAGAGCAGCGTTACGCCTACGAGCAGTACTTC
few TRBD2 TRBJ2-3 TRBV9 CASSVGLAGFTDTQYF TGTGCCAGCAGCGTAGGCCTAGCGGGGTTCACAGATACGCAGTATTTT
. . TRBJ1-2 TRBV9 CASSVVGMGGYTF TGTGCCAGCAGCGTAGTCGGGATGGGTGGCTACACCTTC
. . TRBJ2-1 TRBV6-5 CASSRGGKFYNEQFF TGTGCCAGCAGTAGGGGGGGGAAATTCTACAATGAGCAGTTCTTC
. . TRBJ1-6 TRBV5-1 CASSLTGFSGGDPSPLHF TGCGCCAGCAGCTTGACGGGCTTTTCGGGGGGCGACCCCTCACCCCTCCACTTT
. . TRBJ2-7 TRBV12-2 CASRVRLAGGNYEQYF TGTGCAAGTCGCGTACGACTAGCGGGGGGCAACTACGAGCAGTACTTC
. . TRBJ2-7 TRBV13 CASSRSSRYEQYF TGTGCCAGCAGCCGGAGTAGTCGTTACGAGCAGTACTTC
. . TRBJ1-5 TRBV4-1 CASSLRTNQPQHF TGCGCCAGCAGCCTACGGACTAATCAGCCCCAGCATTTT
. TRBD1 TRBJ1-2 TRBV4-3 CASSQSLGQGVGYTF TGCGCCAGCAGCCAGAGTTTGGGACAGGGGGTTGGCTACACCTTC
. . TRBJ2-7 TRBV5-1 CASSSLDTPYEQYF TGCGCCAGCAGCTCCCTGGACACACCTTACGAGCAGTACTTC
. . TRBJ1-5 TRBV6-6 CASSHKLGTTNRDQPQHF TGTGCCAGCAGTCACAAGTTGGGGACAACCAACAGGGATCAGCCCCAGCATTTT
. TRBD1 TRBJ1-1 TRBV12-3/TRBV12-4 CASSKTGGPEAFF TGTGCCAGCAGCAAGACAGGGGGGCCGGAGGCTTTCTTT
. TRBD2 TRBJ2-1 TRBV4-1 CASSQWVSGEYNEQFF TGCGCCAGCAGCCAATGGGTCAGCGGGGAGTACAATGAGCAGTTCTTC